The TCR beta chain under discussion was sequenced for a study of shared clonotypes between healthy human individuals. As handled by the study authors: Filtering differed because ImmunoSEQ produced junction-only sequences that carried no quality scores. Clones were sequenced by immunoSEQ multiplex PCR, and TCRdb holds only the in-frame ones, with some missing. From that table come the V and J calls and clone size; the DNA was used to work out D and trimming. The sample shows about 520,000 clones, approximately 78% of them seen only once. Of note for this clone: A single base is all that separates this from a far larger clone, so a read error is likely. Other DNA sequences in this sample translate to the same CDR3.

The V gene lost 1 base and the J gene lost 2 bases, with 9 bases spanning the gap. The length of the CDR3 is 15 residues. Germline CDR1 is SGDLS and CDR2 is YYNGEE. The source of this sequence is a middle-aged woman in good health. Some clones in this sample may be carry-over from other donors' samples. The chain uses TRBV9 and TRBJ1-4, with a weak D call TRBD1 (5 bases). The sequenced sample consisted of PBMCs. Here the CDR3 reads CASSVYGATNEKLFF. CDR3 nucleotides: TGTGCCAGCAGCGTATACGGGGCGACTAATGAAAAACTGTTTTTT.